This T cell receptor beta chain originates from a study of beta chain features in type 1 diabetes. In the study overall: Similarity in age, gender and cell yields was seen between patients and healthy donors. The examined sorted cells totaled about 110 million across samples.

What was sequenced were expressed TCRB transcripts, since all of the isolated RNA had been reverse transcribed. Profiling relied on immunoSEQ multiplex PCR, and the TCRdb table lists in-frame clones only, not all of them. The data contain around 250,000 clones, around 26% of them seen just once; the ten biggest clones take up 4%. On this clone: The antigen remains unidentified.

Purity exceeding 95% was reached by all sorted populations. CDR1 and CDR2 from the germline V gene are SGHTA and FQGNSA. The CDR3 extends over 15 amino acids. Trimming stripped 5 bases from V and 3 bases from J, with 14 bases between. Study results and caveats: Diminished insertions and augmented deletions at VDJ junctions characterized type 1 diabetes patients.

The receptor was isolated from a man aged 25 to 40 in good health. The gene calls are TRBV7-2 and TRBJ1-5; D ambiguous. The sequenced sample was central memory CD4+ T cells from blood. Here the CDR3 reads CASSPGGGPNQPQHF. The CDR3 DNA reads TGTGCCAGCAGCCCCGGAGGAGGGCCCAATCAGCCCCAGCATTTT.